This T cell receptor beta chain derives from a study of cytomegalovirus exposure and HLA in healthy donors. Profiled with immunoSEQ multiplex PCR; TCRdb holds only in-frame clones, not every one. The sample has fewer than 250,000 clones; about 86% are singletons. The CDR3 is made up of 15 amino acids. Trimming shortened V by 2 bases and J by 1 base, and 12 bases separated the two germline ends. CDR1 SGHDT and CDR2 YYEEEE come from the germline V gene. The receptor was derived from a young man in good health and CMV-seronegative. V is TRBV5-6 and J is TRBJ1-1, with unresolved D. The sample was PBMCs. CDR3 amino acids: CASSFVQLRNTEAFF. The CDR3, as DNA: TGTGCCAGCAGCTTCGTTCAACTTCGGAACACTGAAGCTTTCTTT.